This section outlines one T cell receptor (beta chain) sequence together with its context. This record belongs to a study of blood T cell repertoires in COVID-19. Background on the study: COVID-19 samples collected from the United States, Italy and Spain covered acute and convalescent phases.

Participants' reported clinical history set cohort assignment. Authors' methods: Reference gene primer amplification gave nucleated cell count estimates. Measured with immunoSEQ multiplex PCR; TCRdb has only the in-frame clones, and not every one. V, J and clone size derive from that table, while D and trimming were established from the DNA sequence. Of roughly 430,000 clones listed, 88% are singletons. CDR3 size: 17 residues. V lost 5 bases to trimming and J lost 5 bases; unmatched junction nucleotides: 12. Germline V gives CDR1 SEHNR, CDR2 FQNEAQ (reference sequence). J is TRBJ2-1 and V is TRBV7-9; 10 bases map to TRBD2. The specimen sequenced was PBMCs or T cells enriched from blood (not recorded which). The TCR sequence derives from a woman aged 40 to 49 with acute COVID-19. CDR3 residues: CASSPSRLAGVDNEQFF. In DNA, the CDR3 is TGTGCCAGCAGCCCCTCCAGGCTAGCGGGAGTTGACAATGAGCAGTTCTTC. Drawing the rest from reference TRBV7-9 and TRBJ2-1, the complete variable domain is DTGVSQNPRHKITKRGQNVTFRCDPISEHNRLYWYRQTLGQGPEFLTYFQNEAQLEKSRLLSDRFSAERPKGSFSTLEIQRTEQGDSAMYLCASSPSRLAGVDNEQFFGPGTRLTVL.